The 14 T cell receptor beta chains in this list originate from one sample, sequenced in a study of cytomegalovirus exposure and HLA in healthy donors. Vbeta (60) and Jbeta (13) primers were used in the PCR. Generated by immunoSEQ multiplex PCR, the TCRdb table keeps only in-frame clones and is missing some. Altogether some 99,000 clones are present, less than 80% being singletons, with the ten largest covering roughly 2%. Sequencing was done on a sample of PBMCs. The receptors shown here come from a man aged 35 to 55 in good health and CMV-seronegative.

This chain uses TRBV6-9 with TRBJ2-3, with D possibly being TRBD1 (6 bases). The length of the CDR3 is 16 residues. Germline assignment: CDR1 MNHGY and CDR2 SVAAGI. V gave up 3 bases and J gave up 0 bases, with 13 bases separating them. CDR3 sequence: CASSYASRGSTDTQYF. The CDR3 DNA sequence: TGTGCCAGCAGTTACGCGTCTAGGGGGAGCACAGATACGCAGTATTTT.

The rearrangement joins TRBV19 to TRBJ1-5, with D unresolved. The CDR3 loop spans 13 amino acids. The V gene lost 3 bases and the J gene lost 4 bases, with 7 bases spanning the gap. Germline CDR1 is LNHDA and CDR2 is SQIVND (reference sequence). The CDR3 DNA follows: TGTGCCAGTAGTATCGTATTGAATCAGCCCCAGCATTTT. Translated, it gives CASSIVLNQPQHF.

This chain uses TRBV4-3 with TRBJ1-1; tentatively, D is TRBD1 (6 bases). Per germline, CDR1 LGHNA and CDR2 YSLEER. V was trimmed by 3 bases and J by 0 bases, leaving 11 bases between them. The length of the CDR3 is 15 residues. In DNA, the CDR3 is TGCGCCAGCAGCCACTCCGACAGGTTGAACACTGAAGCTTTCTTT. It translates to CASSHSDRLNTEAFF.

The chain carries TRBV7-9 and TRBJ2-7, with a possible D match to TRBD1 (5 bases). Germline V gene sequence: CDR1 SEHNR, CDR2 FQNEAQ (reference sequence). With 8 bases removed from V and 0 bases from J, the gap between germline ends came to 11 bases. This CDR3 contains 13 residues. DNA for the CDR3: TGTGCCAGCGAGTCAGGGCTCTCCTACGAGCAGTACTTC. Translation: CASESGLSYEQYF.

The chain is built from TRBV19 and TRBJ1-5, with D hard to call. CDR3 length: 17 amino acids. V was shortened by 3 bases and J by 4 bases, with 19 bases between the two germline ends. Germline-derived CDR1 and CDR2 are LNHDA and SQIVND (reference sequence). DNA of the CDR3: TGTGCCAGTAGTATTCCCGGGATGTTTCGAGGGAATCAGCCCCAGCATTTT. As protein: CASSIPGMFRGNQPQHF.

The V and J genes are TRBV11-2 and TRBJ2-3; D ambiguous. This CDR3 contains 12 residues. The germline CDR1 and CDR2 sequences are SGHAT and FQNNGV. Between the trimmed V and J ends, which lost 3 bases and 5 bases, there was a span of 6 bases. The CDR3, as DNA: TGTGCCAGCAGCTTCCAAATAGATACGCAGTATTTT. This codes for CASSFQIDTQYF.

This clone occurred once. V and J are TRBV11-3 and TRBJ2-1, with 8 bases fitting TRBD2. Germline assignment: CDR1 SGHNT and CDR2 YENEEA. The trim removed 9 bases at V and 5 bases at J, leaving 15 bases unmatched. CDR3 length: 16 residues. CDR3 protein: CARERGFPRGDNEQFF. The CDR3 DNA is TGTGCCAGGGAGCGGGGGTTCCCCCGGGGGGACAATGAGCAGTTCTTC.

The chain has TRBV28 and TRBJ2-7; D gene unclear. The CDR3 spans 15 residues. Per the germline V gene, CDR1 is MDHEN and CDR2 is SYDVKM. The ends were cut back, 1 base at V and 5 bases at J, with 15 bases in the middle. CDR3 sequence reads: CASSLFVAGSNEQYF. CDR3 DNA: TGTGCCAGCAGTTTATTTGTTGCAGGTTCTAACGAGCAGTACTTC.

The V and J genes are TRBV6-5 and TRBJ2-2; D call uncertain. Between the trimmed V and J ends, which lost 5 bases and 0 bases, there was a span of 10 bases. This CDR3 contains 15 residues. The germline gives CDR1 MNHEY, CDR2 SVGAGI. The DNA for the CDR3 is TGTGCCAGCAGTCCGGTGACTTCGAACACCGGGGAGCTGTTTTTT. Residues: CASSPVTSNTGELFF.

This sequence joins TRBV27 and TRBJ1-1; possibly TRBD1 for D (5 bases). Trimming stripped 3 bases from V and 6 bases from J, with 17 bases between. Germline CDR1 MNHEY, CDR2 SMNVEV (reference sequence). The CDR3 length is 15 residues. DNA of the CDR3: TGTGCCAGCAGTTTGGCCCCATCAGGGTTCGCTGAAGCTTTCTTT. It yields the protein CASSLAPSGFAEAFF.

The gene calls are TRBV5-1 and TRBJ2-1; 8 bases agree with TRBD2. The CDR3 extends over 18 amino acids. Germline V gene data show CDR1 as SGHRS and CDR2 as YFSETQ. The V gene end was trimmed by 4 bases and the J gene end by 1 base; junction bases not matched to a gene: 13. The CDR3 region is CASSAQMPGGLSYNEQFF. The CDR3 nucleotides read TGCGCCAGCAGCGCCCAGATGCCGGGGGGGCTGTCCTACAATGAGCAGTTCTTC. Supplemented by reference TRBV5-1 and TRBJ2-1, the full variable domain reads KAGVTQTPRYLIKTRGQQVTLSCSPISGHRSVSWYQQTPGQGLQFLFEYFSETQRNKGNFPGRFSGRQFSNSRSEMNVSTLELGDSALYLCASSAQMPGGLSYNEQFFGPGTRLTVL.

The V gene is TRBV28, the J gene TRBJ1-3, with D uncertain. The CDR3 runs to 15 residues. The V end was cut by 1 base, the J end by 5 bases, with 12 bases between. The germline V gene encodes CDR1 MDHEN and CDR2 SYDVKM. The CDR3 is CASSLLSGKRNTIYF. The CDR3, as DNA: TGTGCCAGCAGTTTATTATCGGGGAAGAGAAACACCATATATTTT.

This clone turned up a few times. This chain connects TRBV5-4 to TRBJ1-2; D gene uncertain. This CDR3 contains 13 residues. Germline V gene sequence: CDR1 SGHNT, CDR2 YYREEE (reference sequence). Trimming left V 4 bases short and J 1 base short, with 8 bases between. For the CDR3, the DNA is TGTGCCAGCAGCGGGAGGCTTAACTATGGCTACACCTTC. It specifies CASSGRLNYGYTF.

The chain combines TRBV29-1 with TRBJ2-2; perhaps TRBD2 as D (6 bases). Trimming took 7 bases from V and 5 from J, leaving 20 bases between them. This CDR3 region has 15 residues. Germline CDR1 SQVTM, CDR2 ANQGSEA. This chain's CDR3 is CSAEGGGPGTGELFF. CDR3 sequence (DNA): TGCAGCGCCGAGGGTGGAGGGCCAGGGACCGGGGAGCTGTTTTTT.